The rows below give T cell receptor beta chains drawn from one sample of a study of T cell repertoires in cytomegalovirus infection. TCRdb fed the reads into MiXCR, producing one record per CDR3 protein. The sample includes some 600,000 distinct CDR3 sequences, 24% seen only once; the top ten take 8%. The sequencing input was CD8+ T cells from PBMCs. These TCRs come from a human donor in good health (CMV status not recorded). Some clones in this sample may be carry-over from other donors' samples. Both conserved end residues are trimmed from each CDR3.

V,J,CDR3
TRBV20-1,TRBJ2-1,SAPGLAGRGEQF
TRBV7-8,TRBJ1-2,ASSLTIGHYYGYT
TRBV5-6,TRBJ1-1,ASSLLTGDDFGTEAF
TRBV14,TRBJ2-5,ASSQERRGLRYQETQY
TRBV28,TRBJ1-5,ASRREGHINQPQH
TRBV7-3,TRBJ2-2,ASSLLRGRGTGKNTGELF
TRBV7-2,TRBJ2-5,ASSFKTGVRETQY
TRBV6-1,TRBJ2-4,ASSQGSIQY
TRBV19,TRBJ1-6,ASGTVRRSYNSPLH
TRBV28,TRBJ1-5,ASRKGSRQLQH
TRBV14,TRBJ1-6,ASSPTNRGFNSPLH
TRBV5-1,TRBJ1-1,ASSLRGADTEAF
TRBV5-6,TRBJ1-2,ASSWTVFKDGYT
TRBV13,TRBJ2-6,ASSLGTGASGANVLT
TRBV27,TRBJ2-1,ASSLFASSSYNEQF
TRBV13,TRBJ2-7,ASSLTGSNSYEQY
TRBV27,TRBJ2-1,ASSLGLGPNEQF
TRBV14,TRBJ2-3,ASSQTGTGAYTDTQY
TRBV29-1,TRBJ2-7,SVEATGSSYEQY
TRBV29-1,TRBJ1-2,SVEGSDTNYGYT
TRBV7-9,TRBJ1-1,ASSPVPGQSEAF
TRBV11-2,TRBJ2-1,ASSFLIGGQVYYNEQF
TRBV10-3,TRBJ1-3,AILDRLPGNTIY
TRBV20-1,TRBJ2-1,SARERARPYNEQF
TRBV2,TRBJ2-3,ASSETGGEITDTQY
TRBV10-3,TRBJ2-3,AISDDKRGIDTQY
TRBV7-9,TRBJ1-1,AILQDGNTEAF
TRBV7-8,TRBJ2-1,ASSLAEDPDRAEQF
TRBV6-5,TRBJ2-7,ASSYSQGGNYEQY
TRBV14,TRBJ2-5,ASSFNWGTQETQY
TRBV25-1,TRBJ1-1,ASSDPNRDRERTF
TRBV7-8,TRBJ2-1,ASSEGGRYNEQF
TRBV7-9,TRBJ2-5,ASSPRAGRQKETQY
TRBV10-3,TRBJ2-1,AVVGGSSYNEQF
TRBV5-6,TRBJ2-1,ASSFAGGSSYNEQF
TRBV10-3,TRBJ1-2,AIRGNYGYT
TRBV20-1,TRBJ1-2,SAAGESYT
TRBV7-3,TRBJ2-1,ASSTGGDNEQF
TRBV10-3,TRBJ2-7,AISLFQDGESYEQY
TRBV7-6,TRBJ2-1,ASSLEQGVSYNEQF
TRBV6-2/TRBV6-3,TRBJ2-1,ASSSPWGASNEQF
TRBV6-5,TRBJ2-2,ASSYSRIGELF
TRBV7-9,TRBJ2-1,ASSLGGGDRNNEQF
TRBV6-2/TRBV6-3,TRBJ2-1,ASRLLQGPLPNEQF
TRBV7-8,TRBJ1-2,ASSSRGGRIYGYT
TRBV20-1,TRBJ1-2,SAWGQGDNYGYT
TRBV29-1,TRBJ2-7,SATDSSYEQY
TRBV4-2,TRBJ2-2,ASAGGLGELF